These 20 T cell receptor beta chains were sequenced from one sample in a study of beta chain features in type 1 diabetes. Isolated RNA was reverse transcribed in full, so expressed TCRB transcripts were sequenced. TCRdb keeps only in-frame clones here, not all; method: immunoSEQ multiplex PCR. The sample carries about 42,000 clones, approximately 49% recorded once. Sample: stem cell memory CD4+ T cells from blood. The receptors come from a woman aged 25-40 years in good health.

V and J are TRBV4-1 and TRBJ2-2; D perhaps matches TRBD1 (5 bases). The CDR3 totals 14 residues. Germline V gene data show CDR1 as MGHRA and CDR2 as YSYEKL. Deletions cut 5 bases from V and 7 bases from J, with 14 bases between. This chain's CDR3 is CASSGTGERGELFF. The CDR3 DNA reads as TGCGCCAGCAGCGGTACAGGAGAGCGCGGGGAGCTGTTTTTT.

V usage is TRBV6-6 and J usage is TRBJ2-1; D is unresolved. V dropped 7 bases and J dropped 9 bases, with 13 bases sitting between them. CDR3 size: 12 residues. The V gene's germline CDR1 is MNHNY and CDR2 SVGAGI (reference sequence). The CDR3 is CASTTQRSEQFF. In DNA form, the CDR3 reads TGTGCCAGCACCACCCAGCGTAGTGAGCAGTTCTTC.

This clone was observed a single time. The gene calls are TRBV6-5 and TRBJ2-3; no definite D call. The length of the CDR3 is 15 residues. Germline V gives CDR1 MNHEY, CDR2 SVGAGI. The V end lost 8 bases, the J end lost 0 bases, and 15 bases lay between the germline ends. DNA of the CDR3: TGTGCCAGCGGTCGGTCCAGCGCTAGCACAGATACGCAGTATTTT. Protein sequence: CASGRSSASTDTQYF.

The J gene is TRBJ2-1, the V gene TRBV30; no firm D call. Trimming stripped 0 bases from V and 9 bases from J, with 15 bases between. The CDR3 covers 14 residues. Germline V gene data show CDR1 as GTSNPN and CDR2 as SVGIG (reference sequence). In DNA form, the CDR3 reads TGTGCCTGGAGTGTACTGGGCTTAGTGAGTGAGCAGTTCTTC. Its translation is CAWSVLGLVSEQFF.

The chain has TRBV2 and TRBJ2-5; D may be TRBD1 (5 bases). Germline CDR1 and CDR2: SNHLY and FYNNEI. This CDR3 is built from 15 residues. CDR3 in DNA: TGTGCATCCAAGGTCGGCACAGGTAGCCAAGAGACCCAGTACTTC. The encoded protein is CASKVGTGSQETQYF. The full variable domain, its missing parts supplied by reference TRBV2 and TRBJ2-5, is EPEVTQTPSHQVTQMGQEVILRCVPISNHLYFYWYRQILGQKVEFLVSFYNNEISEKSEIFDDQFSVERPDGSNFTLKIRSTKLEDSAMYFCASKVGTGSQETQYFGPGTRLLVL.

This clone was seen more than once but under ten times. This sequence joins TRBV5-1 and TRBJ2-3, with 13 bases fitting TRBD2. The length of the CDR3 is 18 residues. Trimming at V came to 1 base and at J to 2 bases, leaving 7 bases not matched to a gene. Germline-derived CDR1 and CDR2 are SGHRS and YFSETQ. The CDR3 spells CASSLSRTSGSTTDTQYF. The CDR3, as DNA: TGCGCCAGCAGCTTGTCGAGGACTAGCGGGAGCACCACAGATACGCAGTATTTT.

Of note for this clone: One end of the junction varies from germline; a read error may be responsible. The chain is built from TRBV7-7 and TRBJ2-3; D gene ambiguous. CDR1 is SSHAT and CDR2 is FNYEAQ in the germline V gene (reference sequence). The CDR3 spans 13 residues. The CDR3 nucleotides read TGTGCTAGCAGCTTTACACCCACAGATACGCAGTATTTT. It yields the protein CASSFTPTDTQYF. Based on the CDR3 plus reference TRBV7-7 and TRBJ2-3, the full variable domain is GAGVSQSPRYKVTKRGQDVTLRCDPISSHATLYWYQQALGQGPEFLTYFNYEAQPDKSGLPSDRFSAERPEGSISTLTIQRTEQRDSAMYRCASSFTPTDTQYFGPGTRLTVL.

This chain links TRBV7-2 with TRBJ1-5; the match to TRBD1 covers 7 bases. The CDR3 runs to 16 residues. J gave up 2 bases and V 5 bases, and 9 bases lay outside the gene matches. CDR1 SGHTA and CDR2 FQGNSA come from the germline V gene. The CDR3 loop is CASSQSTGDGNQPQHF. The CDR3 DNA reads as TGTGCCAGCAGCCAAAGCACAGGGGACGGCAATCAGCCCCAGCATTTT.

In this sample, this clone turned up once. The rearrangement uses TRBV5-1 and TRBJ1-5; D uncertain. The CDR3 consists of 14 residues. V was cut by 2 bases and J by 2 bases, with 8 bases left in between. Germline values: CDR1 SGHRS, CDR2 YFSETQ. CDR3 residues: CASSFGERNQPQHF. CDR3 DNA sequence: TGCGCCAGCAGCTTTGGAGAGCGCAATCAGCCCCAGCATTTT.

The CDR3 nucleotides are TGTGCCAGCAGTGAAGAAACAGGCTCGGAGCAGTACTTC. Amino acid sequence: CASSEETGSEQYF. The genes are TRBV6-1 and TRBJ2-7; TRBD1 might be the D (5 bases). CDR1 and CDR2 from the germline V gene are MNHNS and SASEGT. This CDR3 has 13 amino acids. V lost 1 base to trimming and J lost 7 bases, with 11 bases between them.

The chain has TRBV28 and TRBJ2-1; 10 bases line up with TRBD2. This CDR3 is 13 amino acids long. Germline loops: CDR1 MDHEN, CDR2 SYDVKM. The J segment lost 16 bases and the V segment lost 3 bases, leaving 9 bases of the junction unmatched. CDR3 in amino acids: CASSLTQREGRFF. DNA for the CDR3: TGTGCCAGCAGTTTGACCCAGCGGGAGGGCCGATTCTTC. Drawing the rest from reference TRBV28 and TRBJ2-1, the complete variable domain is DVKVTQSSRYLVKRTGEKVFLECVQDMDHENMFWYRQDPGLGLRLIYFSYDVKMKEKGDIPEGYSVSREKKERFSLILESASTNQTSMYLCASSLTQREGRFFGPGTRLTVL.

The rearrangement uses TRBV7-3 and TRBJ2-1; 12 bases map to TRBD2. The CDR3 is made up of 15 amino acids. Germline V gene data show CDR1 as SGHTA and CDR2 as FQGTGA. V lost 5 bases to trimming and J lost 7 bases; unmatched junction nucleotides: 6. The CDR3 loop reads CASSRTSGTQNEQFF. CDR3 bases: TGTGCCAGCAGCCGGACTAGCGGGACGCAGAATGAGCAGTTCTTC.

The V gene is TRBV7-9, the J gene TRBJ2-3; a weak D match, TRBD2 (6 bases). Trimming took off 1 base at V and 6 bases at J, with 11 bases between the two ends. Germline V lookup: CDR1 SEHNR, CDR2 FQNEAQ (reference sequence). The CDR3 loop spans 14 amino acids. CDR3 sequence: CASSLEGGLDTQYF. CDR3 sequence (DNA): TGTGCCAGCAGCTTAGAGGGAGGCCTCGATACGCAGTATTTT.

This clone has a handful of counts. The chain has TRBV7-9 and TRBJ2-5; D perhaps matches TRBD2 (6 bases). The V gene lost 0 bases and the J gene lost 2 bases, with 10 bases spanning the gap. The germline V gene encodes CDR1 SEHNR and CDR2 FQNEAQ (reference sequence). CDR3 size: 15 residues. CDR3 protein: CASSLASGGQETQYF. Written as DNA, the CDR3 is TGTGCCAGCAGCTTAGCTAGCGGAGGGCAAGAGACCCAGTACTTC. The full variable domain, completed using reference TRBV7-9 and TRBJ2-5, is DTGVSQNPRHKITKRGQNVTFRCDPISEHNRLYWYRQTLGQGPEFLTYFQNEAQLEKSRLLSDRFSAERPKGSFSTLEIQRTEQGDSAMYLCASSLASGGQETQYFGPGTRLLVL.

This clone was seen just once. The chain couples TRBV7-2 to TRBJ2-7; maybe TRBD2 (5 bases). Germline assignment: CDR1 SGHTA and CDR2 FQGNSA. The V and J ends lost 5 bases and 2 bases respectively, with 16 bases between them. This CDR3 comprises 15 residues. This CDR3 reads CASSAVNSETYEQYF. In nucleotides, the CDR3 is TGTGCCAGCAGCGCCGTGAATAGCGAGACCTACGAGCAGTACTTC.

The chain has TRBV2 and TRBJ1-5; D might be TRBD1 (5 bases). The CDR3 is made up of 16 amino acids. Trimming took 5 bases from V and 0 from J, leaving 14 bases between them. CDR1 SNHLY and CDR2 FYNNEI come from the germline V gene. This CDR3 is CASSRGTVNSNQPQHF. As DNA, the CDR3 is TGTGCCAGCAGTCGGGGGACGGTAAATAGCAATCAGCCCCAGCATTTT.

The chain is built from TRBV7-2 and TRBJ2-2, with 10 bases lining up with TRBD2. Per the germline V gene, CDR1 is SGHTA and CDR2 is FQGNSA. The ends lost 3 bases at V and 4 bases at J; junction bases unmatched: 5. The CDR3 spans 16 residues. The CDR3 spells CASSFSSGRGTGELFF. As DNA, the CDR3 is TGTGCCAGCAGCTTCTCAAGCGGGAGGGGCACCGGGGAGCTGTTTTTT.

The chain employs TRBV18 and TRBJ1-1; D is unclear. There are 14 residues in the CDR3. Germline V lookup: CDR1 KGHSH, CDR2 LQKENI. Trimming removed 4 bases from V and 3 bases from J, with 12 bases in between. The CDR3 DNA reads as TGTGCCAGCTCACTTCAGTCTTCTTACACTGAAGCTTTCTTT. Amino acid sequence: CASSLQSSYTEAFF.

The chain is built from TRBV18 and TRBJ2-2, with 7 bases lining up with TRBD1. This CDR3 has 14 amino acids. The germline gives CDR1 KGHSH, CDR2 LQKENI. With 5 bases clipped from V and 3 bases from J, the junction kept 3 bases outside the gene matches. The CDR3 sequence is CASSDRVDTGELFF. The CDR3 DNA reads TGTGCCAGCTCAGACAGGGTGGACACCGGGGAGCTGTTTTTT.

This clone was detected a few times. The V gene is TRBV7-2, the J gene TRBJ2-7, with 8 bases lining up with TRBD1. Germline lookup yields CDR1 SGHTA and CDR2 FQGNSA. The length of the CDR3 is 14 residues. Trimming removed 4 bases from V and 5 bases from J; junction bases left unmatched: 7. The CDR3 sequence: CASSSDRAGNEQYF. The CDR3 DNA sequence: TGTGCCAGCAGCTCGGACAGGGCTGGTAACGAGCAGTACTTC.